This TCR beta chain was recovered during a study of OX40 agonist ivuxolimab in advanced cancers. Study-level information: Cohort: approximately 83% men, mean age 60, aged about 23 to 79.

Study-wide points: Average numbers of expanded clones were greater in CD8+ T cells than in CD4+. Among the nonresponders, some also had low normalized T-cell clonal expansion. Circulating CD4+ and CD8+ T cells showed clonal expansion by week 6 at 0.1 to 3.0 mg/kg.

A word on this clone: Its target is not known.

Only in-frame clones appear in the TCRdb table, and some are missing; sequencing was by immunoSEQ multiplex PCR. Seen here are tens of thousands of clones, around nine tenths observed once, and the top ten hold roughly 1.6%. The sample here was CD4+ or CD8+ T cells sorted from blood, taken in a trial of the OX40 agonist ivuxolimab. This receptor was taken from an adult with an advanced solid tumor such as melanoma, head and neck, liver or kidney cancer.

The CDR3 spells CSPLDGYYGYTF. CDR3 in DNA: TGCAGCCCTCTGGACGGATACTATGGCTACACCTTC. The V and J genes are TRBV29-1 and TRBJ1-2, with D unresolved. V gave up 8 bases and J gave up 3 bases, with 13 bases separating them. Germline CDR1 is SQVTM and CDR2 is ANQGSEA. This CDR3 region has 12 residues. Combining the CDR3 with reference TRBV29-1 and TRBJ1-2 gives the whole variable domain SAVISQKPSRDICQRGTSLTIQCQVDSQVTMMFWYRQQPGQSLTLIATANQGSEATYESGFVIDKFPISRPNLTFSTLTVSNMSPEDSSIYLCSPLDGYYGYTFGSGTRLTVV.